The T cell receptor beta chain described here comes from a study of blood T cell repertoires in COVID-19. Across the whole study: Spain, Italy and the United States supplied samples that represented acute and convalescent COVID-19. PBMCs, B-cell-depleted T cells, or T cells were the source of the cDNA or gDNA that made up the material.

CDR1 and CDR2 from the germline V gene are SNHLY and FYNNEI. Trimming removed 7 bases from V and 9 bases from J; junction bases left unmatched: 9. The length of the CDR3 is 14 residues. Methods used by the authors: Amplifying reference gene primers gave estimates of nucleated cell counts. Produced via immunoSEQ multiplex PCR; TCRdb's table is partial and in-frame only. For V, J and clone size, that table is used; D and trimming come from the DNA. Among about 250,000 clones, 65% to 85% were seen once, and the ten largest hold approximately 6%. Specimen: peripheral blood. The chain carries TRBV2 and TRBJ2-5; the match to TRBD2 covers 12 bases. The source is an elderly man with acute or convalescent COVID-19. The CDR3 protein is CASTAASGGVAQYF. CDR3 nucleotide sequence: TGTGCCAGCACGGCGGCTAGCGGGGGGGTGGCCCAGTACTTC.